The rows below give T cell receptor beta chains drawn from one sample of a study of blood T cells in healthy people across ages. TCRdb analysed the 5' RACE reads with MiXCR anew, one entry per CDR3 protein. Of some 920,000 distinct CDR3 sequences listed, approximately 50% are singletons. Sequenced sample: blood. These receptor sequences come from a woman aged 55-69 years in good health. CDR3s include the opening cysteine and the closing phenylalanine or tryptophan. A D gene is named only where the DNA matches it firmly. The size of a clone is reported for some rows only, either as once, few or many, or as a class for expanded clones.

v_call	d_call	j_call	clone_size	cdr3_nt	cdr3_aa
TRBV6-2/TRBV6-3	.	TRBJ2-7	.	TGTGCCAGCAGTTACGGAGGGGGTACCTACGAGCAGTACTTC	CASSYGGGTYEQYF
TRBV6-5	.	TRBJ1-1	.	TGTGCCAGCAGTTACAGGAGAGGGACCACTGAAGCTTTCTTT	CASSYRRGTTEAFF
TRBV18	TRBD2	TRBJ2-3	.	TGTGCCAGCTCCCACCCGGGACTAGCGGGAGTTGATACGCAGTATTTT	CASSHPGLAGVDTQYF
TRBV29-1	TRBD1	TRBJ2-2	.	TGCAGCGGTAACAGGGGGACCGGGGAGCTGTTTTTT	CSGNRGTGELFF
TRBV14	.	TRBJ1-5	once	TGTGCCAGCAGCCAAGATAAGTCTCAGCCCCAGCATTTT	CASSQDKSQPQHF
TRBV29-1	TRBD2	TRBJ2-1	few	TGCAGCGTCAATGGACTAGCGGGGTTGGGGTACAATGAGCAGTTCTTC	CSVNGLAGLGYNEQFF
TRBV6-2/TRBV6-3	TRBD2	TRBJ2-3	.	TGTGCCAGCAGCTATAACTGGCTAGCGGGAGCTGTAGATACGCAGTATTTT	CASSYNWLAGAVDTQYF
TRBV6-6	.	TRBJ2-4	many	TGTGCCAGCAGGGACAGTCGGTTGGGTCAAAACATTCAGTACTTC	CASRDSRLGQNIQYF
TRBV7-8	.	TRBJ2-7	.	TGTGCCAGCAGCTTAGCGTCGAGACGGGACTCCTACGAGCAGTACTTC	CASSLASRRDSYEQYF
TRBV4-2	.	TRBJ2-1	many	TGTGCCAGCAGCCAAGCCAGGGTAAATGAGCAGTTCTTC	CASSQARVNEQFF
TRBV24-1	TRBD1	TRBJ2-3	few	TGTGCAGTCCGGACAGGTAACGGAACAGATACGCAGTATTTT	CAVRTGNGTDTQYF
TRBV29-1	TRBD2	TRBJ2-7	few	TGCAGCGGCGCCGGGACTAACTCCTACGAGCAGTACTTC	CSGAGTNSYEQYF
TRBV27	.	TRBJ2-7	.	TGTGCCAGCAATAACCTCCAGGGGAACTACAATGAGCAGTACTTC	CASNNLQGNYNEQYF
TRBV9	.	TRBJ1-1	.	TGTGCCAGCAGCCCGTCAACGACCGAGAACACTGAAGCTTTCTTT	CASSPSTTENTEAFF
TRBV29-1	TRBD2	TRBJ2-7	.	TGCAGCGTTGTGGAGCGGGGGACCTCCTACGAGCAGTACTTC	CSVVERGTSYEQYF
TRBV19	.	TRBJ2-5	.	TGTGCCAGTAGTCCCCAGGGGCTAGAGACCCAGTACTTC	CASSPQGLETQYF
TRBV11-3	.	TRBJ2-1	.	TGTGCCAGCAGCGGGGGGACTGAGCAGTTCTTC	CASSGGTEQFF
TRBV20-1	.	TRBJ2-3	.	TGCAGTGCTCTGCGTACCGGGTGGGATACGCAGTATTTT	CSALRTGWDTQYF
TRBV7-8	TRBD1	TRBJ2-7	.	TGTGCCAGCAACAAGGGGGCAGCCAGCTCCTACGAGCAGTACTTC	CASNKGAASSYEQYF
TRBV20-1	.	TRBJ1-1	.	TGCAGTGCTATTGGCCCTTTTTTTGGAACTACGTACACTGAAGCTTTCTTT	CSAIGPFFGTTYTEAFF
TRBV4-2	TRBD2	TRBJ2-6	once	TGTGCCAGCAGCCAAGGGGGACTAGCGTTCTCTGGGGCCAACGTCCTGACTTTC	CASSQGGLAFSGANVLTF
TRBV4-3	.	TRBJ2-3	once	TGCGCCAGCAGCCAATTCCCTTCTCGCGTGATAGATACGCAGTATTTT	CASSQFPSRVIDTQYF
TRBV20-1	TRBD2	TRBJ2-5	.	TGCAGTGCTCAGAGCGGGAGGAGAGAGACCCAGTACTTC	CSAQSGRRETQYF
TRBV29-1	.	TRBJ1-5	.	TGCAGCGTTGAAGAGGGGAACAATCAGCCCCAGCATTTT	CSVEEGNNQPQHF
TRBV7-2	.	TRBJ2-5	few	TGTGCCAGCAGCTTTAGCCCGGGGGAGACCCAGTACTTC	CASSFSPGETQYF
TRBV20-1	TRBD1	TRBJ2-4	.	TGCAGTGCTAGAGATGGGACAGGGGGAATGAGAGAGCAGTACTTC	CSARDGTGGMREQYF
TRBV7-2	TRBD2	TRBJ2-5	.	TGTGCCAGCAGCTTAGCTTGGACTAGCGGGAGAGGGCAAGAGACCCAGTACTTC	CASSLAWTSGRGQETQYF
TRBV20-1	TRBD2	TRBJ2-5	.	TGCAGCGCTAGCCCCCCCCAGGGACTAGTGCTGGAGACCCAGTACTTC	CSASPPQGLVLETQYF
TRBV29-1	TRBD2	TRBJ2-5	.	TGCAGCGCCCGGGGACTAGCGAGGCAAGAGACCCAGTACTTC	CSARGLARQETQYF
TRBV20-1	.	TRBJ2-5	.	TGCAGTGCTAGAAATCCAGGACGGGGGGAGACCCAGTACTTC	CSARNPGRGETQYF
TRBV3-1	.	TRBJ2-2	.	TGTGCCAGCAGCCAAGAACTGACCCTTGTTTCCGGGGAGCTGTTTTTT	CASSQELTLVSGELFF
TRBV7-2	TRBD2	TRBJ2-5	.	TGTGCCAGCAGCCCGATTAGGGGTACTCGGGAGGGCAATGAGCAGTACTTC	CASSPIRGTREGNEQYF
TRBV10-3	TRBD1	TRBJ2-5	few	TGTGCCATCAGCCCTACAGGGGAAGAGACCCAGTACTTC	CAISPTGEETQYF
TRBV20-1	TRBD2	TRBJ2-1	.	TGCAGTGCAACCAGCGAGCGGGAAGATTCCTACAATGAGCAGTTCTTC	CSATSEREDSYNEQFF
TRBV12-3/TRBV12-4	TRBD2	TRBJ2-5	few	TGTGCCACACAAGCGGGAGCAGAGACCCAGTACTTC	CATQAGAETQYF
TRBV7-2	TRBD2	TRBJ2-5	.	TGTGCCAGCAGCCCCCGGACTAGCGTTTACGAGCAGTACTTT	CASSPRTSVYEQYF
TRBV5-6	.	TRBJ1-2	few	TGTGCCAGCAGCCCCGGGATCAGTGGCTACACCTTC	CASSPGISGYTF
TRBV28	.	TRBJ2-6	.	TGTGCCAGCGGACGAGGTAGAGGCGGGGCCAACGTCCTGACTTTC	CASGRGRGGANVLTF
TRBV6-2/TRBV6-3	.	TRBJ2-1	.	TGTGCCAGCAGTTACCAAAGGGTTGAGCAGTTCTTC	CASSYQRVEQFF
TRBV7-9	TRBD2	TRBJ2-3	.	TGTGCCAGCAGCTTGGACGGGACTAGCGGGAGAAATACGCAGTATTTT	CASSLDGTSGRNTQYF
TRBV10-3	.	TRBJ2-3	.	TGTGCCATCAGTGAGTTATCCGGGACCGCAAAAGAAGCGCAGTATTTT	CAISELSGTAKEAQYF
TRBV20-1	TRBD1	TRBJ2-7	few	TGCAGTGCTAAACAGGGGACCCTCTCCTACGAGCAGTACTTC	CSAKQGTLSYEQYF
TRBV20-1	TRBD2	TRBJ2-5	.	TGCAGTGCTAGTGGACTAGCGGGAGGTTTCCGGGAGACCCAGTACTTC	CSASGLAGGFRETQYF
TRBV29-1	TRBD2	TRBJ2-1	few	TGCAGCGTTGGTCGGGAGGGCCAGGATGAGCAGTTCTTC	CSVGREGQDEQFF
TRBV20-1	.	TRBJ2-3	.	TGCAGTGGAGTGGGGGGCGGGACAGATACGCAGTATTTT	CSGVGGGTDTQYF
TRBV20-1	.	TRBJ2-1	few	TGCAGTGCTACAGCCACAGGGCCCCACAATGAGCAGTTCTTC	CSATATGPHNEQFF
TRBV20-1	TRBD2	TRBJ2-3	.	TGCAGTGCTATAGACGGGAGGGCGGGAGATACGCAGTATTTT	CSAIDGRAGDTQYF
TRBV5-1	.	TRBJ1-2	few	TGCGCCAGCAGCTTGTCCGACAGGTCAGCTAACTATGGCTACACCTTC	CASSLSDRSANYGYTF
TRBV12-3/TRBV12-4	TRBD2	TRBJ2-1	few	TGTGCCAGCAGCCTTAGCCTACTAGCGGGAGGCAATGAGCAGTTCTTC	CASSLSLLAGGNEQFF
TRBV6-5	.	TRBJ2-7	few	TGTGCCAGCAGTTCAACGGGGGCGGGGGCCTACGAGCAGTACTTC	CASSSTGAGAYEQYF
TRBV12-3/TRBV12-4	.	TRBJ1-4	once	TGTGCCAGCAGTTTATTGGGGGTACCTAATGAAAAACTGTTTTTT	CASSLLGVPNEKLFF
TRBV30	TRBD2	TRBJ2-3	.	TGTGCCCGGGAGGCGGGAACAGATACGCAGTATTTT	CAREAGTDTQYF
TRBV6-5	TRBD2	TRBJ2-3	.	TGTGCCACCACTAGCGGGAACGGAGATACGCAGTATTTT	CATTSGNGDTQYF
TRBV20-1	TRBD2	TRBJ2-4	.	TGCAGTGCACCTAGCGGGAGGGGGGCCAAAAACATTCAGTACTTC	CSAPSGRGAKNIQYF
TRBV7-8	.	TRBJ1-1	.	TGTGCCAGCAGCTTAGACAGGGCGGACACTGAAGCTTTCTTT	CASSLDRADTEAFF
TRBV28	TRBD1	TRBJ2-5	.	TGTGCCACGAGGGGGCCCGGTAGGGAGACCCAGTACTTC	CATRGPGRETQYF
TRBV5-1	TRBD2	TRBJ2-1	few	TGCGCCAGCAGCATAGCGGGGGGGCTTCCCAATGAGCAGTTCTTC	CASSIAGGLPNEQFF
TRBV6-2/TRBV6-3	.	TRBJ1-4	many	TGTGCCAGCAGCCAGGACACTAATGAAAAACTGTTTTTT	CASSQDTNEKLFF
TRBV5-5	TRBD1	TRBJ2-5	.	TGTGCCAGCAGCTGGGGGACAGAAGAGACCCAGTACTTC	CASSWGTEETQYF